The present entry profiles one T cell receptor (beta chain) with its context. How the authors handled the data: The assay estimated nucleated cells by amplifying reference gene primers. Clones were sequenced by immunoSEQ multiplex PCR, and TCRdb holds only the in-frame ones, with some missing. V, J and clone size are those of that table, while D and trimming were read from the DNA. Of about 360,000 clones listed, 86% are singletons. The CDR3 contains 13 residues. V lost 5 bases to trimming and J lost 13 bases; unmatched junction nucleotides: 10. Germline V gene data show CDR1 as SGHAT and CDR2 as FQNNGV. This entry belongs to a study of blood T cell repertoires in COVID-19. Seattle patient enrollment occurred during active infection, with longitudinal follow-up thereafter.

J is TRBJ2-1 and V is TRBV11-2, with 8 bases that match TRBD1. This sequence was found in a woman in her fifties or sixties with COVID-19, enrolled during active disease. The sample comprised peripheral blood. In DNA, the CDR3 is TGTGCCAGCAGCAGGGGGGCGGCAGGGGGCCAGTTCTTC. Its protein product is CASSRGAAGGQFF.